This entry describes one TCR beta chain. This clonotype was seen ten or more times. Its specific antigen is unknown. Base qualities are not at hand, and no much larger clone is one base apart. The study excluded patients with uncontrolled infections, other autoimmune diseases, pregnancy or lactation. Diagnoses relied on clinical symptoms, serum thyroxine and TRAb, thyroid ultrasound and orbital computed tomography. Total RNA was extracted with Trizol reagent, and quality was checked on an Agilent 2100 Bioanalyzer. Amplification of TCR beta CDR3 regions was carried out from RNA transcripts. The TCR CDR3 was subjected to a first round of RT-PCR using the HTBI primer set and the Qiagen OneStep RT-PCR kit. A second multiplex PCR round built the libraries, followed by size selection and purification. Sequencing of the libraries was done on an Illumina HiSeq2000 using paired-end 100 bp reads. On the authors' methods: SOAPnuke was used to process the raw data, removing reads that contained adapters or uncalled bases, had a mean Phred below 15, or lacked an exact match to the constant primer or identifier. High-quality paired reads were merged using COPE v1.2.5, and each unique nucleotide sequence was defined as a clonotype. MiTCR v1.1 was used to align clonotypes to the IMGT TRBV, TRBD and TRBJ reference segments. The analysis included only V-J combinations with a frequency above 0.0001, which together covered around 99% of the repertoires. A TCS score was defined as the ratio of F50 (clonal expansion) to E x V (chaos), with BLOSUM62-based TCRdist applied between CDR3 peptides within each V-J. Welch's t-statistics and random forest reduced roughly 530 V-J features to roughly 13, which were used in a naive Bayes classifier (R e1071). The Morisita-Horn index was used to measure how similar the thyroid and blood repertoires were. TCRdb reanalyzed the raw reads on its own, using fastp at Q25 for trimming and MiXCR for clone calling, and kept in-frame beta chains. Rows with one shared CDR3 protein collapse into an entry with the most common genes and DNA. The V and J calls follow TCRdb's processing rather than the paper's. This sample comprises fewer than 650,000 distinct CDR3 sequences, about 45% of them detected only once. About 45% of the sample comes from the top ten.

CDR1 and CDR2 (MGHRA, YSYEKL) derive from the germline V gene. Relative to germline, V is 0 bases shorter and J is 0 bases shorter, with 9 bases between their ends. The CDR3 contains 15 residues, cysteine and phenylalanine counted. Only CDR3 DNA remains: 45 bases, in frame from the first base. The data stem from a study of T cells in Graves' hyperthyroidism and ophthalmopathy (dated by TCRdb to the late 2010s). About the full investigation: To identify TCR V-J signatures that set the groups apart, the researchers used a discovery cohort of 90 to 100 patients, made up of 43 with Graves' ophthalmopathy and some 55 with stable Graves' hyperthyroidism. According to the paper, TCR Vbeta CDR3 sequencing was carried out on more than 120 peripheral blood samples, which came from some 41 ophthalmopathy, around 75 hyperthyroidism and approximately 17 progressor patients. Whether ophthalmopathy could be predicted prospectively was tested in an independent validation cohort made up of fewer than 20 hyperthyroidism patients plus 17 patients who later progressed to ophthalmopathy. After sampling, hyperthyroidism patients received methimazole starting at 30 mg daily, and ophthalmopathy patients received high-dose intravenous methylprednisolone. The 100 or so discovery patients were randomly split 7:3 into training and test sets. In roughly six Graves' hyperthyroidism patients, the study also compared T-cell repertoires from thyroid tissue with T-cell repertoires from blood. On the study overall, not on this receptor specifically: Blood samples also contained most of the expanded thyroid clonotypes (frequency above 0.001), which suggests that blood repertoires may reflect thyroid immune responses. In validation, the model predicted progression to ophthalmopathy a median of about 6.8 months before onset, with 70% to 71% sensitivity and 72.22% specificity. Ophthalmopathy was separated from stable hyperthyroidism by a 13 V-J signature model, with around 90% sensitivity and roughly 84% specificity obtained in cross-validation and 80%/75% obtained in testing. No statistical method was used to set the sample size in advance, and investigators knew the group allocation.

The sequenced material came from peripheral blood or thyroid tissue (not recorded which). This sequence was found in an adult woman with Graves' disease, either hyperthyroidism or ophthalmopathy (not recorded which). The V and J genes are TRBV4-1 and TRBJ2-7; no D segment can be confidently identified. The bases read TGCGCCAGCAGCCAAGAGTCGGCTAGCTCCTACGAGCAGTACTTC. Its amino acids are CASSQESASSYEQYF.